This T cell receptor beta chain derives from a study of cytomegalovirus exposure and HLA in healthy donors. PCR was performed using 60 Vbeta and 13 Jbeta primers. The table came from immunoSEQ multiplex PCR; TCRdb's copy has only in-frame clones and leaves some out. Among 90,000 to 150,000 clones, around four fifths were seen once, and the ten largest hold around 4.2%. As regards this clone: Its target is unknown.

Study results and limitations: A later analysis found most CMV-associated TCR beta chains apparently HLA-restricted. About 87% or about 30% of the time was how often most TCR beta V segments were productive, according to an earlier analysis. TCR sequences were mostly rare, though some public TCRs occurred in many donors. In a later analysis, more than 15,000 TCR beta sequences were associated with HLA alleles at 0.05 false discovery rate.

This CDR3 region has 16 residues. In germline, CDR1 is LGHNA, CDR2 YNFKEQ. V lost 0 bases and J lost 1, with 13 bases in between. This chain joins TRBV4-2 and TRBJ2-7, with D possibly TRBD1 on 6 matching bases. Material: PBMCs. The clonotype originates from a woman in her forties in good health and CMV-seronegative. CDR3 nucleotide sequence: TGTGCCAGCAGCCAAGACTATCCAGGGGCATCCTACGAGCAGTACTTC. Encoded protein: CASSQDYPGASYEQYF.